The clone carrying this T cell receptor (beta chain) was seen once. Original methodology: Estimated nucleated cell counts came from reference gene primer amplification. Clones were read by immunoSEQ multiplex PCR, and TCRdb kept only the in-frame ones, dropping some. V, J and clone size derive from that table, while D and trimming were established from the DNA sequence. The data contain more than 200,000 clones, around 85% of them seen just once; the ten biggest clones take up more than 7%. This entry is derived from a study of blood T cell repertoires in COVID-19. CDR1 PRHDT and CDR2 FYEKMQ come from the germline V gene (reference sequence). Trimming took off 6 bases at V and 5 bases at J, with 14 bases between the two ends. The CDR3 extends over 13 amino acids.

The material sequenced was peripheral blood. This chain connects TRBV13 to TRBJ2-7, with a weak D call TRBD2 (5 bases). The receptor was derived from a man aged 80 or over with acute or convalescent COVID-19. CDR3 residues: CASSLGLGHEQYF. The CDR3 DNA sequence: TGTGCCAGCAGTCTCGGACTTGGCCACGAGCAGTACTTC.